This TCR beta chain was captured in a study of blood T cell repertoires in COVID-19. Seattle patient enrollment occurred during active infection, with longitudinal follow-up thereafter. The data were produced by immunoSEQ multiplex PCR, yet TCRdb's version contains in-frame clones alone and is incomplete. The repertoire holds nearly 250,000 clones, with 86% as singletons. The CDR3 spans 13 residues. In germline, CDR1 is MNHEY, CDR2 SVGAGI. V gave up 9 bases and J gave up 5 bases; unmatched junction bases: 6. The chain has TRBV6-5 and TRBJ2-5; 10 positions agree with TRBD2. The specimen sequenced was peripheral blood. The TCR originated in a woman aged 80 or over with COVID-19, enrolled during active disease. The CDR3 region has the DNA TGTGCCAGTTCACTAGCGGGGCGTGAGACCCAGTACTTC. As protein: CASSLAGRETQYF.